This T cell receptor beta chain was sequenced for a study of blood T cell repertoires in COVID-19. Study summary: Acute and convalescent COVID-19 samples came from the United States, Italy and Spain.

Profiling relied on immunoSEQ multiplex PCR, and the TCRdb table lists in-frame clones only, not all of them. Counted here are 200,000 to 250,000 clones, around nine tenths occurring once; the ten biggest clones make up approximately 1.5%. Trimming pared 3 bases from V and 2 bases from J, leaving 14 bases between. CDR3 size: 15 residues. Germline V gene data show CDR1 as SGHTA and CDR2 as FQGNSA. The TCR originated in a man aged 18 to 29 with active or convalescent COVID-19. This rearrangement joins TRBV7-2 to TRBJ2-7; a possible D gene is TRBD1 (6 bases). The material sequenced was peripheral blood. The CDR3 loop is CASSFTGIGTYEQYF. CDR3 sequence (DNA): TGTGCCAGCAGCTTTACAGGGATTGGAACCTACGAGCAGTACTTC. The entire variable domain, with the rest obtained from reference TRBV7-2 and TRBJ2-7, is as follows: GAGVSQSPSNKVTEKGKDVELRCDPISGHTALYWYRQSLGQGLEFLIYFQGNSAPDKSGLPSDRFSAERTGGSVSTLTIQRTQQEDSAVYLCASSFTGIGTYEQYFGPGTRLTVT.